This T cell receptor (beta chain) was documented in a study of response to subunit inactivated influenza vaccine listed by TCRdb under 2018. With respect to the entire study: To follow how T cells responded to a trivalent subunit inactivated influenza vaccine, the researchers relied on deep quantitative profiling of the T cell receptor repertoire. Broad study findings and their caveats: The authors suggested that each seasonal influenza vaccination may recruit only a limited number of new T cells.

This clonotype was seen repeatedly, ten times or more. It has no known antigen specificity. Base qualities were left out, and no much larger clone turns up one base away. Libraries came from RT-PCR. Reads for this sample came from an Illumina HiSeq 2500. TCRdb applied fastp at Q25 and MiXCR to the public reads, then kept only in-frame beta chains. Here each entry gathers all rows of one CDR3 protein and keeps the most common genes and DNA. Recorded for this sample are approximately 500,000 distinct CDR3 sequences; 12% to 15% of them occurred a single time. The top ten clones comprise approximately 12% of the sample. Trimming takes 1 base from V and 0 bases from J, and the germline ends sit 7 bases apart. The germline V gene specifies SGHRS as CDR1 and YFSETQ as CDR2. Taken from cysteine to phenylalanine, the CDR3 has 15 residues. The DNA shown is the 45-base CDR3, in frame from base 1.

Recombination joined TRBV5-1 with TRBJ2-2; possibly the D gene is TRBD1, per 5 matching bases. The material sequenced was PBMCs from blood, taken approximately 12 days after vaccination. The sequence was obtained from a man aged 45-65 years who received an inactivated influenza vaccine. Donor details come from another sample of the same person, matched by shared clones. This receptor has the CDR3 CASSLSRANTGELFF. The DNA sequence reads TGCGCCAGCAGCTTGTCCAGGGCGAACACCGGGGAGCTGTTTTTT.